Following are 27 T cell receptor beta chains from one sample sequenced in a study of blood T cell repertoires in COVID-19. Profiling relied on immunoSEQ multiplex PCR, and the TCRdb table lists in-frame clones only, not all of them. In the table there are a few hundred thousand clones, 80% to 85% of which are singletons. The sample comprised peripheral blood. These receptors were taken from a woman younger than 30 with acute or convalescent COVID-19.

The gene calls are TRBV27 and TRBJ2-5, with TRBD1 as a possible D gene (6 bases). V lost 5 bases and J lost 5, with 12 bases in between. The CDR3 has 13 residues. CDR1 and CDR2 (germline): MNHEY, SMNVEV (reference sequence). This CDR3 reads CASSINRDETQYF. The CDR3 DNA sequence: TGTGCCAGCAGTATAAACAGGGACGAGACCCAGTACTTC.

The rearrangement uses TRBV4-1 and TRBJ2-7; no reliable D call. V shed 0 bases and J shed 4 bases, with 13 bases lying between them. The germline V gene encodes CDR1 MGHRA and CDR2 YSYEKL. This CDR3 spans 15 amino acids. CDR3 in DNA: TGCGCCAGCAGCCAAGATCGCGACCCACTATACGAGCAGTACTTC. Translated: CASSQDRDPLYEQYF.

This sequence joins TRBV18 and TRBJ2-1, with TRBD2 matching over 7 bases. The germline V gene encodes CDR1 KGHSH and CDR2 LQKENI. The CDR3 loop spans 15 amino acids. Trimming at V came to 6 bases and at J to 7 bases, leaving 12 bases not matched to a gene. The CDR3 reads CASSPQAGRRNEQFF. The CDR3 coding sequence is TGTGCCAGCTCCCCCCAAGCGGGAAGGCGGAATGAGCAGTTCTTC.

V gene TRBV28 combines with J gene TRBJ2-1; 8 positions match TRBD2. From germline, CDR1 is MDHEN and CDR2 SYDVKM. The CDR3 is 18 residues long. With 4 bases clipped from V and 3 bases from J, the junction kept 14 bases outside the gene matches. The CDR3 nucleotides read TGTGCCAGCAGTTCGCTAGGGGGGTCGGGAGGGAACTACAATGAGCAGTTCTTC. Residues: CASSSLGGSGGNYNEQFF.

The chain joins TRBV6-2 or TRBV6-3 to TRBJ2-7; tentatively, D is TRBD1 (6 bases). V lost 2 bases and J 7 bases, leaving 9 bases between the germline ends. The length of the CDR3 is 12 residues. Per germline, CDR1 MNHEY and CDR2 SVGEGT. This chain's CDR3 is CASSYTTGEQYF. Here the CDR3 DNA reads TGTGCCAGCAGTTACACAACAGGGGAGCAGTACTTC.

This clone was counted once. The CDR3 nucleotides are TGTGCCAGCAGTTTATGGGGGGATCAGCCCCAGCATTTT. Residues: CASSLWGDQPQHF. This chain uses TRBV12-3 or TRBV12-4 with TRBJ1-5; possibly TRBD1 for D (5 bases). The CDR3 consists of 13 residues. Trimming left V 2 bases short and J 5 bases short, with 7 bases between.

In this sample, this clone turned up a few times. This chain links TRBV18 with TRBJ1-2, with 7 bases aligning to TRBD1. The CDR3 extends over 14 amino acids. The trim removed 3 bases at V and 6 bases at J, leaving 7 bases unmatched. CDR1 and CDR2 (germline): KGHSH, LQKENI. The CDR3 DNA reads as TGTGCCAGCTCACCTCGGACAGGTTTTGATGGCTACACCTTC. Residues: CASSPRTGFDGYTF.

A few counts support this clone. The CDR3: CASSGPSGELFF. The CDR3 DNA reads TGTGCCAGCAGTGGTCCATCCGGGGAGCTGTTTTTT. The gene calls are TRBV6-4 and TRBJ2-2; D not certain. Trimming cost V 4 bases and J 6 bases, with 6 bases left between them. The CDR3 spans 12 residues. Germline V lookup: CDR1 MRHNA, CDR2 SNTAGT.

This chain links TRBV9 with TRBJ2-3; D possibly corresponds to TRBD2 (5 bases). The germline V gene has CDR1 SGDLS and CDR2 YYNGEE. The CDR3 is 14 amino acids. The ends were cut back, 3 bases at V and 5 bases at J, with 13 bases in the middle. CDR3 sequence reads: CASSASGLLDTQYF. DNA of the CDR3: TGTGCCAGCAGCGCCTCAGGACTGCTAGATACGCAGTATTTT.

This CDR3 reads CASSLEGRGDEQFF. In nucleotides, the CDR3 is TGTGCCAGCAGCTTAGAAGGTCGAGGCGATGAGCAGTTCTTC. The gene calls are TRBV7-9 and TRBJ2-1; no clear D gene. Germline CDR1 and CDR2: SEHNR and FQNEAQ (reference sequence). With 1 base removed from V and 8 bases from J, the gap between germline ends came to 12 bases. This CDR3 comprises 14 residues.

This sequence joins TRBV2 and TRBJ2-2, with D unclear. The germline CDR1 and CDR2 sequences are SNHLY and FYNNEI. The V gene lost 10 bases and the J gene lost 5 bases, with 14 bases spanning the gap. The CDR3 sequence is 13 residues long. This CDR3 is CANKLTRTGELFF. CDR3 DNA sequence: TGTGCCAACAAACTAACACGGACCGGGGAGCTGTTTTTT.

This clone was observed a single time. V usage is TRBV10-1 and J usage is TRBJ2-3; 9 bases match TRBD1. The germline V gene encodes CDR1 WNHNN and CDR2 SYGVQD (reference sequence). The junction had 5 bases not matched to a gene; V was cut back by 5 bases and J by 5 bases. There are 14 residues in the CDR3. As DNA, the CDR3 is TGCGCCAGCAGTACAGGGGGCCCCAAAGATACGCAGTATTTT. It encodes CASSTGGPKDTQYF.

The chain joins TRBV27 to TRBJ1-1, with 8 positions matching TRBD1. With 6 bases clipped from V and 1 base from J, the junction kept 4 bases outside the gene matches. The CDR3 runs to 14 residues. Looked up from germline, CDR1 is MNHEY and CDR2 is SMNVEV (reference sequence). The CDR3 region has the DNA TGTGCCAGCAGCACGGACAGGGCGAACACTGAAGCTTTCTTT. This codes for CASSTDRANTEAFF.

This clone has just one count. The chain employs TRBV10-1 and TRBJ2-2, with 7 bases that match TRBD2. CDR1 is WNHNN and CDR2 is SYGVQD in the germline V gene (reference sequence). The ends lost 2 bases at V and 5 bases at J; junction bases unmatched: 11. This CDR3 comprises 17 residues. The CDR3 nucleotides are TGCGCCAGCAGTGAGGAAGCGGGACGGCCGGGGACCGGGGAGCTGTTTTTT. Its translation: CASSEEAGRPGTGELFF.

The rearrangement uses TRBV7-8 and TRBJ1-1; the match to TRBD1 covers 10 bases. V lost 4 bases and J lost 5; bases outside the gene matches: 7. The CDR3 is 15 amino acids. Germline V lookup: CDR1 SGHVS, CDR2 FQNEAQ. CDR3 nucleotide sequence: TGTGCCAGCAGCTCCAGGGGACAGGGGAGGACTGAAGCTTTCTTT. Amino acids: CASSSRGQGRTEAFF.

V usage is TRBV2 and J usage is TRBJ2-5; 9 positions match TRBD2. Germline CDR1 and CDR2: SNHLY and FYNNEI. The CDR3 has 14 amino acids. The V segment lost 7 bases and the J segment 3 bases; nucleotides outside the gene matches: 6. The chain's CDR3 is CASKGLAGKETQYF. The CDR3 bases are TGTGCCAGCAAAGGGCTAGCGGGGAAAGAGACCCAGTACTTC.

Only one count was recorded for this clone. The CDR3 DNA follows: TGCAGCGTTGAAGGGACAGGGCCTGAAGCTTTCTTT. Translating it yields CSVEGTGPEAFF. The chain is built from TRBV29-1 and TRBJ1-1; 8 nucleotides align to TRBD1. The V segment lost 1 base and the J segment 6 bases; nucleotides outside the gene matches: 1. The CDR3 length is 12 residues. Germline V CDR1 and CDR2: SQVTM, ANQGSEA.

CDR3 sequence reads: CASSQGQGALSQPQHF. The CDR3 coding sequence is TGCGCCAGCAGCCAGGGTCAGGGGGCGTTAAGTCAGCCCCAGCATTTT. The V call is TRBV4-3, the J call TRBJ1-5; the match to TRBD1 covers 8 bases. Germline-derived CDR1 and CDR2 are LGHNA and YSLEER. The CDR3 length is 16 residues. With V trimmed by 3 bases and J by 6 bases, 10 bases remained unmatched.

A remark on this clone: The sample carries other DNA sequences with the same CDR3. The J gene is TRBJ1-5, the V gene TRBV28; 8 nucleotides line up with TRBD1. This CDR3 is 15 amino acids long. Losses at the gene ends were 3 bases for V and 0 bases for J; bases not matched to a gene: 1. Per the germline V gene, CDR1 is MDHEN and CDR2 is SYDVKM. CDR3 bases: TGTGCCAGCAGTTTTCAGGGGGCTAGCAATCAGCCCCAGCATTTT. Residues: CASSFQGASNQPQHF.

The J gene is TRBJ1-2, the V gene TRBV30; weak D call: TRBD1 (6 bases). Per the germline V gene, CDR1 is GTSNPN and CDR2 is SVGIG (reference sequence). V was trimmed by 3 bases and J by 3 bases, leaving 14 bases between them. The CDR3 spans 14 residues. The CDR3 DNA sequence: TGTGCCTGGAGGACACAGGGATTGGACTATGGCTACACCTTC. This sequence encodes CAWRTQGLDYGYTF.

The chain couples TRBV11-2 to TRBJ2-7, with D perhaps matching TRBD2 (6 bases). Germline assignment: CDR1 SGHAT and CDR2 FQNNGV. Trimming removed 4 bases from V and 1 base from J, with 11 bases in between. CDR3 length equals 14 residues. The CDR3 DNA sequence: TGTGCCAGCAGCTCCCTGGGGGGTTCCTACGAGCAGTACTTC. It yields the protein CASSSLGGSYEQYF.

The chain links TRBV5-1 to TRBJ2-7, with TRBD2 matching 8 bases. CDR1 is SGHRS and CDR2 is YFSETQ in the germline V gene. The junction had 8 bases not matched to a gene; V was cut back by 4 bases and J by 2 bases. There are 15 residues in the CDR3. CDR3 sequence (DNA): TGCGCCAGCAGCCCCCGACTAGCGCGAACCTACGAGCAGTACTTC. It specifies CASSPRLARTYEQYF.

The chain joins TRBV6-5 to TRBJ1-1, with D maybe TRBD1 (5 bases). This CDR3 is built from 15 residues. V was shortened by 2 bases and J by 1 base, with 11 bases between the two germline ends. The V gene's germline CDR1 is MNHEY and CDR2 SVGAGI. CDR3 bases: TGTGCCAGCAGTTACCCGGGACTCAGGAACACTGAAGCTTTCTTT. Protein: CASSYPGLRNTEAFF.

The rearrangement links TRBV25-1 to TRBJ2-7, with a tentative D call TRBD1 (6 bases). The CDR3 sequence is 14 residues long. V lost 4 bases and J lost 1, with 11 bases in between. Germline values: CDR1 MGHDK, CDR2 SYGVNS. CDR3 loop: CASSGWDTSYEQYF. The CDR3 coding sequence is TGTGCCAGCAGTGGGTGGGACACATCCTACGAGCAGTACTTC.

The V and J genes are TRBV5-5 and TRBJ1-3, with D possibly matching TRBD1 (5 bases). Germline V CDR1 and CDR2: SGHKS, YYEKEE (reference sequence). Between the trimmed V and J ends, which lost 1 base and 9 bases, there was a span of 20 bases. The CDR3 is 16 amino acids. The CDR3 nucleotides read TGTGCCAGCAGCTTGTCCCCCCGGGGGAAAGAGGGCACCATATATTTT. This gives the protein CASSLSPRGKEGTIYF. The whole variable domain, filled in from reference TRBV5-5 and TRBJ1-3, reads DAGVTQSPTHLIKTRGQQVTLRCSPISGHKSVSWYQQVLGQGPQFIFQYYEKEERGRGNFPDRFSARQFPNYSSELNVNALLLGDSALYLCASSLSPRGKEGTIYFGEGSWLTVV.

The gene calls are TRBV5-1 and TRBJ1-2; D uncertain. This CDR3 has 16 amino acids. Deletions cut 0 bases from V and 3 bases from J, with 15 bases between. The V gene's germline CDR1 is SGHRS and CDR2 YFSETQ. The DNA of the CDR3 is TGCGCCAGCAGCTTGGTTGATGGCGTCCGGGACTATGGCTACACCTTC. Amino acids: CASSLVDGVRDYGYTF.

The chain is built from TRBV24-1 and TRBJ2-4; weak D call: TRBD2 (5 bases). This CDR3 has 14 residues. Germline V gene data show CDR1 as KGHDR and CDR2 as SFDVKD. Trimming pared 3 bases from V and 7 bases from J, leaving 12 bases between. This CDR3 is CATSDAATGNIQYF. The CDR3 DNA sequence: TGTGCCACCAGTGATGCAGCCACGGGGAACATTCAGTACTTC.